This TCR beta chain was sequenced during a study of blood T cell repertoires in COVID-19. Study-level information: Italy, Spain and the United States were the sources of the convalescent and acute COVID-19 samples. Nucleic acid was either cDNA or gDNA, and it came from T cells, B-cell-depleted T cells, or PBMCs.

The germline CDR1 and CDR2 sequences are LGHDT and YNNKEL (reference sequence). Trimming shortened V by 2 bases and J by 7 bases, and 14 bases separated the two germline ends. The CDR3 length is 15 residues. Original processing notes: Amplification with reference gene primers provided the estimates of nucleated cell counts. Repertoires were generated with immunoSEQ multiplex PCR, while TCRdb's copy carries only in-frame clones and drops some. V, J and clone size are taken as reported in that table, and D and trimming were inferred from the DNA itself. The data show roughly 250,000 clones, approximately 80% seen once.

This chain joins TRBV3-1 (or the pseudogene TRBV3-2) and TRBJ1-4, with unresolved D. The sequence was obtained from a woman in her seventies with acute or convalescent COVID-19. The specimen sequenced was peripheral blood. CDR3 nucleotide sequence: TGTGCCAGCAGCCAAAACGACTGGGGAGTTGAAAAACTGTTTTTT. It specifies CASSQNDWGVEKLFF.